Listed below are T cell receptor beta chains from one sample, sequenced in a study of neurological immune-mediated disorders. TCRdb used MiXCR to reprocess the 5' RACE reads, holding one entry per CDR3 protein. The sample consists of some 48,000 distinct CDR3 sequences, under 13% of them appearing once. The specimen was PBMCs. Source of these receptors: a woman aged 40 to 50 with HTLV-1-associated myelopathy (HAM/TSP). Both conserved end residues are part of each CDR3. Each record gives: J gene, clone size, D gene, CDR3 length, V gene, CDR3 DNA, CDR3 protein. The D gene is left open where the match is weak. Size is stated for part of the rows, as once, few or many counts, or as a class when the clone is expanded.

j_call: TRBJ2-1; clone_size: NA; d_call: NA; cdr3_length: 15; v_call: TRBV5-1; cdr3_nt: TGCGCCAGCAGCTCCTTGGCGGGTTCCTACAATGAGCAGTTCTTC; cdr3_aa: CASSSLAGSYNEQFF
j_call: TRBJ1-5; clone_size: once; d_call: NA; cdr3_length: 16; v_call: TRBV5-5; cdr3_nt: TGTGCCAGCAGCATCCACAGGACAGTTAGCAATCAGCCCCAGCATTTT; cdr3_aa: CASSIHRTVSNQPQHF
j_call: TRBJ2-1; clone_size: many; d_call: TRBD2; cdr3_length: 15; v_call: TRBV19; cdr3_nt: TGTGCCAGTAGTATGGCACTAGCGGGGTACAATGAGCAGTTCTTC; cdr3_aa: CASSMALAGYNEQFF
j_call: TRBJ2-7; clone_size: many; d_call: NA; cdr3_length: 15; v_call: TRBV4-1; cdr3_nt: TGCGCCAGCAGCCAAGGAACCACTAGCCCCTACGAGCAGTACTTC; cdr3_aa: CASSQGTTSPYEQYF
j_call: TRBJ1-3; clone_size: many; d_call: NA; cdr3_length: 14; v_call: TRBV4-1; cdr3_nt: TGCGCCAGCAGCCGACAAGACTCTGGAAACACCATATATTTT; cdr3_aa: CASSRQDSGNTIYF
j_call: TRBJ1-2; clone_size: many; d_call: TRBD1; cdr3_length: 18; v_call: TRBV12-3/TRBV12-4; cdr3_nt: TGTGCCAGCAGTTTGTATGGGACAGGGGGCGTCGGAGCATATGGCTACACCTTC; cdr3_aa: CASSLYGTGGVGAYGYTF
j_call: TRBJ1-3; clone_size: many; d_call: NA; cdr3_length: 17; v_call: TRBV4-2; cdr3_nt: TGTGCCAGCAGCCAAGTTATCCCCCTCCTAAGGGGAAACACCATATATTTT; cdr3_aa: CASSQVIPLLRGNTIYF
j_call: TRBJ2-2; clone_size: many; d_call: TRBD1; cdr3_length: 15; v_call: TRBV2; cdr3_nt: TGTGCCAGCAGGGGCTACAGGGGGCCCACCGGGGAGCTGTTTTTT; cdr3_aa: CASRGYRGPTGELFF
j_call: TRBJ2-5; clone_size: few; d_call: NA; cdr3_length: 12; v_call: TRBV19; cdr3_nt: TGTGCCAGTAGTCGAGTAACAGGGACCCAGTACTTC; cdr3_aa: CASSRVTGTQYF
j_call: TRBJ2-2; clone_size: many; d_call: NA; cdr3_length: 12; v_call: TRBV29-1; cdr3_nt: TGCAGCGTGACAGATAACACCGGGGAGCTGTTTTTT; cdr3_aa: CSVTDNTGELFF
j_call: TRBJ1-1; clone_size: many; d_call: TRBD1; cdr3_length: 15; v_call: TRBV12-3/TRBV12-4; cdr3_nt: TGTGCCAGCAGTTCACGGGGACAGCCGAACACTGAAGCTTTCTTT; cdr3_aa: CASSSRGQPNTEAFF
j_call: TRBJ2-6; clone_size: many; d_call: TRBD1; cdr3_length: 17; v_call: TRBV11-2; cdr3_nt: TGTGCCAGCAGCCGAGCCGGGACAGGGTCTGGGGCCAACGTCCTGACTTTC; cdr3_aa: CASSRAGTGSGANVLTF
j_call: TRBJ1-4; clone_size: many; d_call: NA; cdr3_length: 12; v_call: TRBV29-1; cdr3_nt: TGCAGCGTATGGTCAGTTAATGAAAAACTGTTTTTT; cdr3_aa: CSVWSVNEKLFF
j_call: TRBJ2-7; clone_size: many; d_call: NA; cdr3_length: 13; v_call: TRBV4-1; cdr3_nt: TGCGCCAGCAGCCAAGTACACAGGGCGCAGCAGTACTTC; cdr3_aa: CASSQVHRAQQYF
j_call: TRBJ2-3; clone_size: many; d_call: NA; cdr3_length: 15; v_call: TRBV5-1; cdr3_nt: TGCGCCAGCAGCTTGGACCAGGGGACGACAGATACGCAGTATTTT; cdr3_aa: CASSLDQGTTDTQYF
j_call: TRBJ1-5; clone_size: many; d_call: NA; cdr3_length: 16; v_call: TRBV27; cdr3_nt: TGTGCCAGCAGTTTATCGGGTTTGCAGGGCAATCAGCCCCAGCATTTT; cdr3_aa: CASSLSGLQGNQPQHF
j_call: TRBJ2-2; clone_size: NA; d_call: TRBD1; cdr3_length: 15; v_call: TRBV12-3/TRBV12-4; cdr3_nt: TGTGCCAGCACCTCGGGGACAGGGGGTACCGGGGAGCTGTTTTTT; cdr3_aa: CASTSGTGGTGELFF
j_call: TRBJ1-1; clone_size: NA; d_call: NA; cdr3_length: 14; v_call: TRBV15; cdr3_nt: TGTGCCACCAGCAGCTTGGCCGAGGAGACAGAAGCTTTCTTT; cdr3_aa: CATSSLAEETEAFF
j_call: TRBJ2-5; clone_size: many; d_call: TRBD1; cdr3_length: 17; v_call: TRBV3-1; cdr3_nt: TGTGCCAGCAGCCTAAACACCGGGACAGAGGCTCAAGAGACCCAGTACTTC; cdr3_aa: CASSLNTGTEAQETQYF
j_call: TRBJ2-7; clone_size: many; d_call: NA; cdr3_length: 13; v_call: TRBV5-4; cdr3_nt: TGTGCCAGCAGCTTGCCGGGGCCAGACGAGCAGTACTTC; cdr3_aa: CASSLPGPDEQYF
j_call: TRBJ2-3; clone_size: many; d_call: TRBD1; cdr3_length: 15; v_call: TRBV5-1; cdr3_nt: TGCGCCAGCAGCTCCGCGACAGGGGGAGCAGATACGCAGTATTTT; cdr3_aa: CASSSATGGADTQYF
j_call: TRBJ2-1; clone_size: many; d_call: TRBD1; cdr3_length: 16; v_call: TRBV20-1; cdr3_nt: TGCAGTGCTAGAGATGGACAGGGAAGAGCCTACAATGAGCAGTTCTTC; cdr3_aa: CSARDGQGRAYNEQFF
j_call: TRBJ2-1; clone_size: many; d_call: TRBD2; cdr3_length: 16; v_call: TRBV7-2; cdr3_nt: TGTGCCAGCAGCTCCCAGACTAGCGGGGGGGCCGGTGAGCAGTTCTTC; cdr3_aa: CASSSQTSGGAGEQFF
j_call: TRBJ2-1; clone_size: many; d_call: NA; cdr3_length: 16; v_call: TRBV4-1; cdr3_nt: TGCGCCAGCAGCCTACATCGAGGTAGGGAAAGCAATGAGCAGTTCTTC; cdr3_aa: CASSLHRGRESNEQFF
j_call: TRBJ1-5; clone_size: many; d_call: NA; cdr3_length: 12; v_call: TRBV7-9; cdr3_nt: TGTGCCAGCAGCTTCGACAATCAGCCCCAGCATTTT; cdr3_aa: CASSFDNQPQHF
j_call: TRBJ2-7; clone_size: many; d_call: NA; cdr3_length: 13; v_call: TRBV4-3; cdr3_nt: TGCGCCAGCAGCCAGGACTTAACCGGCGAGCAGTACTTC; cdr3_aa: CASSQDLTGEQYF
j_call: TRBJ2-3; clone_size: many; d_call: NA; cdr3_length: 14; v_call: TRBV11-1; cdr3_nt: TGTGCCAGCAGCCCCTCCCCCGGAACAGATACGCAGTATTTT; cdr3_aa: CASSPSPGTDTQYF
j_call: TRBJ2-1; clone_size: many; d_call: NA; cdr3_length: 14; v_call: TRBV27; cdr3_nt: TGTGCCAGCAGTTTGGGTCCAGGGGTCAATGAGCAGTTCTTC; cdr3_aa: CASSLGPGVNEQFF
j_call: TRBJ1-1; clone_size: many; d_call: NA; cdr3_length: 12; v_call: TRBV25-1; cdr3_nt: TGTGCCAGCAATCCCCGACAAACTGAAGCTTTCTTT; cdr3_aa: CASNPRQTEAFF
j_call: TRBJ2-5; clone_size: NA; d_call: NA; cdr3_length: 17; v_call: TRBV2; cdr3_nt: TGTGCCAGCAGTGAGGGAGGAGAAGCCCAAGGAATGGAGACCCAGTACTTC; cdr3_aa: CASSEGGEAQGMETQYF
j_call: TRBJ1-4; clone_size: many; d_call: TRBD1; cdr3_length: 13; v_call: TRBV24-1; cdr3_nt: TGTGCCACCAGTGCCACAGGGGGCGGAAAACTGTTTTTT; cdr3_aa: CATSATGGGKLFF
j_call: TRBJ2-3; clone_size: many; d_call: TRBD2; cdr3_length: 17; v_call: TRBV11-2; cdr3_nt: TGTGCCAGCGGCAGACTAGCGGGGGGGACCGTGGCAGATACGCAGTATTTT; cdr3_aa: CASGRLAGGTVADTQYF
j_call: TRBJ2-7; clone_size: NA; d_call: TRBD1; cdr3_length: 14; v_call: TRBV7-8; cdr3_nt: TGTGCCAGCAGCTTACGACAGGGATCCTACGAGCAGTACTTC; cdr3_aa: CASSLRQGSYEQYF
j_call: TRBJ2-1; clone_size: many; d_call: NA; cdr3_length: 16; v_call: TRBV4-1; cdr3_nt: TGCGCCAGCAGCCGAACCCCCTCGGGGGCGAACAATGAGCAGTTCTTC; cdr3_aa: CASSRTPSGANNEQFF
j_call: TRBJ2-7; clone_size: many; d_call: NA; cdr3_length: 10; v_call: TRBV29-1; cdr3_nt: TGCAGCTCTATTTCCTACGAGCAGTACTTC; cdr3_aa: CSSISYEQYF
j_call: TRBJ2-2; clone_size: many; d_call: TRBD1; cdr3_length: 18; v_call: TRBV15; cdr3_nt: TGTGCCACCAGCAGAGATGTAAGGGACAGGGTTTGGGCCGGGGAGCTGTTTTTT; cdr3_aa: CATSRDVRDRVWAGELFF
j_call: TRBJ2-7; clone_size: many; d_call: NA; cdr3_length: 15; v_call: TRBV4-3; cdr3_nt: TGCGCCAGCAGCTATCGGTGGGGGGGCCTCTACGAGCAGTACTTC; cdr3_aa: CASSYRWGGLYEQYF
j_call: TRBJ2-2; clone_size: few; d_call: NA; cdr3_length: 14; v_call: TRBV5-1; cdr3_nt: TGCGCCAGCAGCTTGAGTTTCGGGGTCGGGGAGCTGTTTTTT; cdr3_aa: CASSLSFGVGELFF
j_call: TRBJ2-1; clone_size: many; d_call: TRBD1; cdr3_length: 15; v_call: TRBV5-1; cdr3_nt: TGCGCCAGCAGCTTGGGACAGGGAAGTCACAATGAGCAGTTCTTC; cdr3_aa: CASSLGQGSHNEQFF
j_call: TRBJ1-2; clone_size: many; d_call: NA; cdr3_length: 13; v_call: TRBV6-2/TRBV6-3; cdr3_nt: TGTGCCAGCAGTTACTCGATGGTCTATGGCTACACCTTC; cdr3_aa: CASSYSMVYGYTF
j_call: TRBJ1-1; clone_size: many; d_call: NA; cdr3_length: 13; v_call: TRBV12-5; cdr3_nt: TGTGCTAGTGGCCCCTCTGGGGGAACTGAAGCTTTCTTT; cdr3_aa: CASGPSGGTEAFF
j_call: TRBJ2-5; clone_size: NA; d_call: NA; cdr3_length: 12; v_call: TRBV2; cdr3_nt: TGTGCCAGCAGTATTCTGGAAGAGAACCAGTACTTC; cdr3_aa: CASSILEENQYF
j_call: TRBJ2-5; clone_size: many; d_call: NA; cdr3_length: 13; v_call: TRBV19; cdr3_nt: TGTGCCAGTAGTAGGACGGTGTTACAGACCCAGTACTTC; cdr3_aa: CASSRTVLQTQYF
j_call: TRBJ2-1; clone_size: many; d_call: NA; cdr3_length: 14; v_call: TRBV5-1; cdr3_nt: TGCGCCAGCAGCTGGGGGGGCGTAAACAATGAGCAGTTCTTC; cdr3_aa: CASSWGGVNNEQFF
j_call: TRBJ2-5; clone_size: many; d_call: TRBD2; cdr3_length: 13; v_call: TRBV7-2; cdr3_nt: TGTGCCAGCAGCTCTAGCGGCCAAGAGACCCAGTACTTC; cdr3_aa: CASSSSGQETQYF
j_call: TRBJ2-2; clone_size: NA; d_call: TRBD1; cdr3_length: 17; v_call: TRBV4-1; cdr3_nt: TGCGCCAGCAGACAGCAAGGGCGGACAGGGGAGGTCGGGGAGCTGTTTTTT; cdr3_aa: CASRQQGRTGEVGELFF